The 9 T cell receptor beta chains below all came from one sample that was sequenced in a study of shared clonotypes between healthy human individuals. Assay used: immunoSEQ multiplex PCR; TCRdb lists only in-frame clones, some missing. The sample holds some 2,500,000 clones, about 90% seen once. Material for sequencing was naive CD4+ T cells from PBMCs. The subset here: CD45RA+ positively selected. The source of these receptors is a man aged 18 to 29 in good health. Some clones in this sample may be carry-over from other donors' samples.

The V gene is TRBV7-9, the J gene TRBJ1-2; 9 bases match TRBD1. CDR3 length: 13 amino acids. Germline trimming cut 1 base from V and 13 bases from J; bases unmatched to any gene: 7. Germline lookup yields CDR1 SEHNR and CDR2 FQNEAQ (reference sequence). Here the CDR3 DNA reads TGTGCCAGCAGCTTAGACGCGACAGGGGGTTGCACCTTC. This sequence encodes CASSLDATGGCTF.

CDR3 loop: CASSLRRTANEQFF. The CDR3 coding sequence is TGTGCCAGCAGCTTAAGGAGGACTGCCAATGAGCAGTTCTTC. This chain joins TRBV11-2 and TRBJ2-1; D is possibly TRBD2 (5 bases). Trimming shortened V by 2 bases and J by 6 bases, and 11 bases separated the two germline ends. Per germline, CDR1 SGHAT and CDR2 FQNNGV. CDR3 length: 14 amino acids. Using reference TRBV11-2 and TRBJ2-1 for the parts outside the CDR3, the full variable domain is EAGVAQSPRYKIIEKRQSVAFWCNPISGHATLYWYQQILGQGPKLLIQFQNNGVVDDSQLPKDRFSAERLKGVDSTLKIQPAKLEDSAVYLCASSLRRTANEQFFGPGTRLTVL.

CDR3 bases: TGCGCCAGCAGATCCCGGGATACGCAGTATTTT. This translates into CASRSRDTQYF. The chain carries TRBV4-1 and TRBJ2-3; D is unresolved. CDR1 is MGHRA and CDR2 is YSYEKL in the germline V gene. The CDR3 sequence is 11 residues long. V lost 6 bases and J 6 bases, leaving 7 bases between the germline ends.

The chain uses TRBV18 and TRBJ1-2; 12 nucleotides align to TRBD1. This CDR3 spans 18 amino acids. V lost 3 bases and J lost 4; bases outside the gene matches: 12. CDR1 KGHSH and CDR2 LQKENI come from the germline V gene. CDR3 nucleotides: TGTGCCAGCTCACCCCAGGGACAGGGGGCCCCCTTGGGCTATGGCTACACCTTC. It is translated as CASSPQGQGAPLGYGYTF.

The chain combines TRBV5-8 with TRBJ2-7; 9 nucleotides agree with TRBD1. CDR1 SGHTS and CDR2 YDEGEE come from the germline V gene. V dropped 6 bases and J dropped 2; count of bases not matched to a gene: 15. The CDR3 spans 17 residues. CDR3 in amino acids: CASIQKTGTGLPYEQYF. DNA of the CDR3: TGTGCCAGCATCCAGAAGACAGGGACAGGGCTTCCCTACGAGCAGTACTTC. Full variable domain (missing parts from reference TRBV5-8 and TRBJ2-7): EAGVTQSPTHLIKTRGQQATLRCSPISGHTSVYWYQQALGLGLQFLLWYDEGEERNRGNFPPRFSGRQFPNYSSELNVNALELEDSALYLCASIQKTGTGLPYEQYFGPGTRLTVT.

The chain couples TRBV2 to TRBJ2-5; D is undetermined. Deletions cut 11 bases from V and 8 bases from J, with 15 bases between. There are 11 residues in the CDR3. Germline CDR1 SNHLY, CDR2 FYNNEI. CDR3 nucleotides: TGTGCCGGACGGTCCACGGACACCCAGTACTTC. This encodes CAGRSTDTQYF.

This chain joins TRBV7-9 and TRBJ2-7, with 7 bases that match TRBD1. V lost 5 bases and J lost 0; bases outside the gene matches: 4. CDR1 and CDR2 from the germline V gene are SEHNR and FQNEAQ (reference sequence). The CDR3 consists of 14 residues. CDR3 in amino acids: CASSRDSLSYEQYF. The CDR3 bases are TGTGCCAGCAGCCGGGACAGCCTCTCCTACGAGCAGTACTTC.

This chain links TRBV7-8 with TRBJ1-1; unclear D gene. The CDR3 loop spans 15 amino acids. The V end was cut by 1 base, the J end by 3 bases, with 12 bases between. Germline V gives CDR1 SGHVS, CDR2 FQNEAQ. This CDR3 is CASSLVPGLYTEAFF. The CDR3 DNA sequence: TGTGCCAGCAGCTTAGTCCCAGGACTATACACTGAAGCTTTCTTT.

CDR3 nucleotides: TGTGCCAGCAGTTTTAGCGGGAGTGAGACCCAGTACTTC. Translated, it gives CASSFSGSETQYF. This chain connects TRBV28 to TRBJ2-5; 9 nucleotides agree with TRBD2. CDR1 is MDHEN and CDR2 is SYDVKM in the germline V gene. V lost 3 bases to trimming and J lost 5 bases; unmatched junction nucleotides: 1. The CDR3 is 13 residues long.